The rows below give T cell receptor beta chains drawn from one sample of a study of shared clonotypes between healthy human individuals. Using immunoSEQ multiplex PCR, the repertoire was profiled, and TCRdb retains in-frame clones only, with some absent. The sample includes 700,000 or so clones, about 78% seen only once; the top ten take 1.8%. The sample taken for sequencing was memory CD4+ T cells sorted from blood. The receptors come from a woman between 25 and 40 years old in good health. CDR3s leave out the opening cysteine and the closing phenylalanine or tryptophan. A D gene is named only where the DNA matches it firmly. Expanded clones are given a class, and other clones once, few, many or no size at all.

size | J | D | V | CDR3
- | TRBJ1-4 | - | TRBV28 | ASRLTGSLEKLF
- | TRBJ2-7 | - | TRBV19 | ASSLNSRRHEQY
- | TRBJ2-3 | - | TRBV7-2 | ASSLMLAQTDTQY
- | TRBJ2-2 | TRBD1 | TRBV11-2 | ASSSQPGQGDTGELF
- | TRBJ2-7 | TRBD2 | TRBV5-1 | ASSLSTSESGEQY
- | TRBJ2-1 | TRBD2 | TRBV7-9 | ASSLGTSGIDEQF
- | TRBJ2-5 | - | TRBV18 | ASSPTADQETQY
- | TRBJ1-5 | - | TRBV5-8 | ATADYPSDQPQH
- | TRBJ2-1 | - | TRBV1 | TSSQRGTSGSYEQF
once | TRBJ2-1 | - | TRBV27 | ASTSNRAAYNEQF
once | TRBJ1-2 | TRBD1 | TRBV5-1 | ASSQTSGTGNNYGYT
- | TRBJ2-7 | TRBD2 | TRBV2 | AAGGVVRLAGPYEQY
- | TRBJ2-6 | - | TRBV9 | ASSPSVLSGANVLT
- | TRBJ2-2 | - | TRBV11-2 | ASRPLGGNGELF
- | TRBJ1-4 | - | TRBV7-9 | ASSEIGTGNEKLF
- | TRBJ1-5 | - | TRBV19 | ASSIPRTNQPQH
- | TRBJ2-7 | - | TRBV7-2 | ASSLGLLRSSYEQY
- | TRBJ2-7 | - | TRBV7-8 | ASSPVSATVGEQY
- | TRBJ2-2 | - | TRBV19 | ASSNRAGGHTGELF
- | TRBJ1-2 | - | TRBV28 | ASSSGGPKKGYT
- | TRBJ1-2 | - | TRBV10-3 | AISETTGGYT
- | TRBJ1-2 | TRBD1 | TRBV4-1 | ASSQAPGQGYGYT
- | TRBJ2-1 | - | TRBV27 | ASGPTESYNEQF
- | TRBJ1-5 | - | TRBV6-1 | ASSEPGNQPQH
once | TRBJ2-7 | TRBD2 | TRBV11-2 | ASRGGLAGFYEQY
- | TRBJ2-1 | TRBD1 | TRBV7-2 | ASARDSSYNEQF
few | TRBJ1-3 | - | TRBV5-4 | ASGGDTSSGNTIY
- | TRBJ2-3 | - | TRBV12-5 | ASGLGQGGGTDTQY
- | TRBJ1-2 | - | TRBV6-1 | ASSEAIQAVYGYT
- | TRBJ2-5 | - | TRBV5-1 | ASSQSWGGFGRETQY
- | TRBJ2-2 | TRBD1 | TRBV5-1 | ASSSDRGNAGELF
- | TRBJ2-2 | TRBD2 | TRBV5-1 | ASGNAGENTGELF
- | TRBJ1-4 | TRBD1 | TRBV14 | ASSPQTGKSEKLF
- | TRBJ2-7 | - | TRBV11-3 | ASSHRLRQY
many | TRBJ2-1 | TRBD2 | TRBV5-1 | ASSPGGPDNEQF
few | TRBJ2-7 | - | TRBV2 | ASSDQGPTDEQY